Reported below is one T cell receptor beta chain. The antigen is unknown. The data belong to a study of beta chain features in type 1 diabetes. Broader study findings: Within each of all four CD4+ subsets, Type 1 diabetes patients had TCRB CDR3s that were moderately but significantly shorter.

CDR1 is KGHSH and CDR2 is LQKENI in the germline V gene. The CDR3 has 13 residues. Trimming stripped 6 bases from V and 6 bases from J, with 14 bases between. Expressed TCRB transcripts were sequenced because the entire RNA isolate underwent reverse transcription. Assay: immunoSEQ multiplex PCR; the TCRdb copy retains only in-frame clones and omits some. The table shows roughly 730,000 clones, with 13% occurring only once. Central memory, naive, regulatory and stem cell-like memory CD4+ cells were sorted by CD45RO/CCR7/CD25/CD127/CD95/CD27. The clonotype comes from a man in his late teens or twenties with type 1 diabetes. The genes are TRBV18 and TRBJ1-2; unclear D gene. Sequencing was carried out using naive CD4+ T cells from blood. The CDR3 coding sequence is TGTGCCAGCTCCCCCCTGGGAGAAGATGGCTACACCTTC. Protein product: CASSPLGEDGYTF.